This TCR beta chain came from a study of blood T cells in healthy people across ages. Study-wide results and caveats: Samples with more naive T cells showed higher observed beta diversity. Diversity estimated from one million T cells was considered an underestimate. Any conclusive comparison of naive versus antigen-experienced cells was prevented by using unsorted PBMCs.

For the second PCR, which ran for about 6 to 12 cycles, a sample-barcoded 5' primer and a J-beta primer mix were used. A tag from a template-switch adaptor with 12 random nucleotides marked each cDNA molecule. TCRdb fed the 5' RACE reads into MiXCR, producing one record per CDR3 protein. The sample has roughly 2 million distinct CDR3 sequences; just under 50% are singletons. V dropped 3 bases and J dropped 5; count of bases not matched to a gene: 4. Germline CDR1 SGHDT, CDR2 YYEEEE. This CDR3 has 14 residues. A note on this clonotype: Its matching antigen is unknown.

The sample comprised blood. The rearrangement links TRBV5-6 to TRBJ1-4; 7 bases map to TRBD1. The sequence was collected from a woman aged 40 to 49 in good health. The CDR3 DNA is TGTGCCAGCAGCTGGGGACAGCCGAATGAAAAACTGTTTTTT. Protein sequence: CASSWGQPNEKLFF.